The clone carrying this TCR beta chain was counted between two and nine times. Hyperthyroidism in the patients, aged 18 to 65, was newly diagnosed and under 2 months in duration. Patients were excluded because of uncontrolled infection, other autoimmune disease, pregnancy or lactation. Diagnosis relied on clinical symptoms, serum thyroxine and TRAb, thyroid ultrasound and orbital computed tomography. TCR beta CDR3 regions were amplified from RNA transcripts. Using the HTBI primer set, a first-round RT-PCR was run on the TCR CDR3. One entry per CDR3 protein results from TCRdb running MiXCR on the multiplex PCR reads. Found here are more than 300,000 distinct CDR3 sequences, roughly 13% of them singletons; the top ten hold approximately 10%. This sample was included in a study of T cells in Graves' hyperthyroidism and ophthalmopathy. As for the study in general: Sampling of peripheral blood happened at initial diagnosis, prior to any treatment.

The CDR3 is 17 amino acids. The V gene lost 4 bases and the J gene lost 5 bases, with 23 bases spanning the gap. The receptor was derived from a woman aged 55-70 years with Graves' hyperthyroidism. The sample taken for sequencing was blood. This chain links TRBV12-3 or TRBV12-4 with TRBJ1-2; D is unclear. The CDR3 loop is CASSYPAEASKAYGYTF. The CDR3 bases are TGTGCCAGCAGTTACCCCGCTGAAGCATCGAAGGCATATGGCTACACCTTC.